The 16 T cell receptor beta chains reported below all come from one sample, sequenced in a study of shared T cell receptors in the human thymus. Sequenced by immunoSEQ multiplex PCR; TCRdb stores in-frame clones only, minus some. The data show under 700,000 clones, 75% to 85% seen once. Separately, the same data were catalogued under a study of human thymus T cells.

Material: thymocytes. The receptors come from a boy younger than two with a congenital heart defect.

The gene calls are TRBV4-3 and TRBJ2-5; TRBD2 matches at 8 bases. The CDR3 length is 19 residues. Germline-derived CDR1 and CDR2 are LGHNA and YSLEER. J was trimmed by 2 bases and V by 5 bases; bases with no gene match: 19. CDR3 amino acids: CASSSGLGGESGGQETQYF. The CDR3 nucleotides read TGCGCCAGCAGCTCAGGGCTTGGAGGGGAGTCGGGAGGGCAAGAGACCCAGTACTTC.

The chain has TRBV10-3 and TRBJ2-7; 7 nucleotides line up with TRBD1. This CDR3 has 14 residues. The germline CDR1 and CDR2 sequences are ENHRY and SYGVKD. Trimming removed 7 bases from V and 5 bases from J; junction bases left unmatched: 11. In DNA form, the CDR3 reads TGTGCCATCACCAACCAGGGGGTGGGCAACGAGCAGTACTTC. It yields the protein CAITNQGVGNEQYF.

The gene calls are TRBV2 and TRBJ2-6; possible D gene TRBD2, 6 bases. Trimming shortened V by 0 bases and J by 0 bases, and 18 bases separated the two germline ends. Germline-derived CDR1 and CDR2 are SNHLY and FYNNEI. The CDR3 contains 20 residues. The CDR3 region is CASSEAWGGRTYSGANVLTF. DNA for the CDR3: TGTGCCAGCAGTGAAGCATGGGGAGGCAGGACATACTCTGGGGCCAACGTCCTGACTTTC.

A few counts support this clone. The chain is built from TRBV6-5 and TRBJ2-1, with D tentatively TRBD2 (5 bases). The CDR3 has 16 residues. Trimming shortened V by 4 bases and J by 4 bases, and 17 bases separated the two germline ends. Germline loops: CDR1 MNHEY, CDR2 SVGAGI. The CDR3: CASSWTVEALYNEQFF. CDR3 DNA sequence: TGTGCCAGCAGTTGGACCGTGGAGGCCCTGTACAATGAGCAGTTCTTC.

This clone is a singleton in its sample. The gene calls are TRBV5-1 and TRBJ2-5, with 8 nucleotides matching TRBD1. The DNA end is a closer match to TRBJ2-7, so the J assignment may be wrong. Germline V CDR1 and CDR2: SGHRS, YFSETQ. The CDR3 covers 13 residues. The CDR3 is CASRGQGPYEQYF. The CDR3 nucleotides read TGCGCCAGCAGAGGACAGGGACCCTACGAGCAGTACTTC.

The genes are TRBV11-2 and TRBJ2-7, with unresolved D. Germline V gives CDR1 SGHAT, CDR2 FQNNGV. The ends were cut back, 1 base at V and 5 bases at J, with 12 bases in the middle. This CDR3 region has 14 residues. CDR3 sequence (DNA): TGTGCCAGCAGCTTAGTGGGCTCGTCACACGAGCAGTACTTC. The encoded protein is CASSLVGSSHEQYF. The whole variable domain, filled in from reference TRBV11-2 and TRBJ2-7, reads EAGVAQSPRYKIIEKRQSVAFWCNPISGHATLYWYQQILGQGPKLLIQFQNNGVVDDSQLPKDRFSAERLKGVDSTLKIQPAKLEDSAVYLCASSLVGSSHEQYFGPGTRLTVT.

The CDR3 here is CASRGTGNYGYTF. The CDR3 bases are TGTGCCAGCAGAGGGACAGGGAACTATGGCTACACCTTC. The chain recombines TRBV28 with TRBJ1-2; 9 nucleotides line up with TRBD1. The V segment lost 6 bases and the J segment 2 bases; nucleotides outside the gene matches: 1. The length of the CDR3 is 13 residues. Germline CDR1 is MDHEN and CDR2 is SYDVKM.

CDR3: CASSSAGEEEKLFF. Written as DNA, the CDR3 is TGTGCCAGCAGCAGTGCCGGGGAGGAAGAAAAACTGTTTTTT. This chain connects TRBV21-1 to TRBJ1-4. TRBV21-1 is a recognized pseudogene. The CDR3 is 14 residues long.

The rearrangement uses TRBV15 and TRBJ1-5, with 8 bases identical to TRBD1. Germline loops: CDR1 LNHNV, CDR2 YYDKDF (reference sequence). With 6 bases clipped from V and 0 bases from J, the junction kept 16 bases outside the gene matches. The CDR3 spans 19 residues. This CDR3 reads CATSGGQGPRRDSNQPQHF. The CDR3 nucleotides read TGTGCCACCAGTGGTGGACAGGGACCCCGAAGGGATAGCAATCAGCCCCAGCATTTT.

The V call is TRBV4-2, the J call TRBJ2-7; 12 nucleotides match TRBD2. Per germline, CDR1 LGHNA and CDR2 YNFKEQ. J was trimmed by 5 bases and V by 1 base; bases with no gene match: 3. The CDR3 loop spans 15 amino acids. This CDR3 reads CASSQGTSGNHEQYF. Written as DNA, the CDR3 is TGTGCCAGCAGCCAAGGGACTAGCGGGAACCACGAGCAGTACTTC.

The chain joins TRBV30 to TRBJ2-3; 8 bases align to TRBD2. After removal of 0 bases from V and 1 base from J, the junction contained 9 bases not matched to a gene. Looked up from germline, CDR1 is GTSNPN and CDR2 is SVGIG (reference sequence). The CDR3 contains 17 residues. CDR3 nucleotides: TGTGCCTGGAGTGTACCTCTCGCGGGAGGAGGCACAGATACGCAGTATTTT. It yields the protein CAWSVPLAGGGTDTQYF.

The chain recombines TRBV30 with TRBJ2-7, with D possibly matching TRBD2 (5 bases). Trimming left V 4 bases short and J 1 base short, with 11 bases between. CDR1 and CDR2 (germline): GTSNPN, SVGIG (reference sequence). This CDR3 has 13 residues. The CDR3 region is CAWMRADSYEQYF. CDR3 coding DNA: TGTGCCTGGATGCGGGCCGATTCCTACGAGCAGTACTTC.

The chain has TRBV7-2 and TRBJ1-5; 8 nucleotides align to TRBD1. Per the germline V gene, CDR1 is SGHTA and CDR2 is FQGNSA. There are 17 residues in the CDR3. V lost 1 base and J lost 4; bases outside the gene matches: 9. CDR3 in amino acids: CASSLEGPDRENQPQHF. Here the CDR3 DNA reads TGTGCCAGCAGCTTAGAGGGGCCGGACAGGGAAAATCAGCCCCAGCATTTT.

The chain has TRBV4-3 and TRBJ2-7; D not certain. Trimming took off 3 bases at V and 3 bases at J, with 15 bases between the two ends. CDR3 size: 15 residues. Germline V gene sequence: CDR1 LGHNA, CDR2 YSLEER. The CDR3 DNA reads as TGCGCCAGCAGCCAGAATGAAATACAGATCTACGAGCAGTACTTC. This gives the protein CASSQNEIQIYEQYF.

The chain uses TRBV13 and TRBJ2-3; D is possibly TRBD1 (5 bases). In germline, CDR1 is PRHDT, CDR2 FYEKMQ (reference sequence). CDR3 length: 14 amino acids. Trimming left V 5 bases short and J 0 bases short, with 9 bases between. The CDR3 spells CASSRKGSTDTQYF. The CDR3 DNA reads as TGTGCCAGCAGCCGAAAGGGGAGCACAGATACGCAGTATTTT.

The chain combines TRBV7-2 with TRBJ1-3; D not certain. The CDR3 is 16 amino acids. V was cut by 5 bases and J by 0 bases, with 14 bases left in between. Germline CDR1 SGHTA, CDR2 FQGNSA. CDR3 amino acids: CASSVQRETSGNTIYF. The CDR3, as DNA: TGTGCCAGCAGCGTGCAGAGGGAGACCTCTGGAAACACCATATATTTT. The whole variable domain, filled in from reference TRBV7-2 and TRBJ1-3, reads GAGVSQSPSNKVTEKGKDVELRCDPISGHTALYWYRQSLGQGLEFLIYFQGNSAPDKSGLPSDRFSAERTGGSVSTLTIQRTQQEDSAVYLCASSVQRETSGNTIYFGEGSWLTVV.